Each of the 27 T cell receptor beta chains below was sequenced from the same sample in a study of shared clonotypes between healthy human individuals (TCRdb year 2020). The library was built by means of the immunoSEQ multiplex PCR assay. Held by TCRdb, this immuneACCESS table contains in-frame sequences only and omits some clones. Under half of the omission traces to an unresolved V gene where checked; the cause of the rest is unknown. The sample records over a million clones, approximately 98.5% of which are singletons. Under 0.45% of the sample belongs to the ten largest clones. Sequenced input: naive CD4+ T cells sorted from blood. In light of the paper, this sample's cell subset or site label describes: CD45RA+ positively selected. The receptors originated from a man aged 25-45 years in good health.

This clone has just one count. The chain joins TRBV5-4 to TRBJ2-5, with TRBD1 as a possible D gene (6 bases). Looked up from germline, CDR1 is SGHNT and CDR2 is YYREEE (reference sequence). V was shortened by 4 bases and J by 2 bases, with 18 bases between the two germline ends. The length of the CDR3 is 16 residues. In DNA form, the CDR3 reads TGTGCCAGCAGCCTAGAACAGGGCGTTGTTCAAGAGACCCAGTACTTC. Its translation: CASSLEQGVVQETQYF.

About this clone itself: Different DNA sequences within this sample yield the same CDR3. This chain joins TRBV6-5 and TRBJ1-3, with a possible D match to TRBD1 (6 bases). Germline V gene sequence: CDR1 MNHEY, CDR2 SVGAGI. The CDR3 consists of 15 residues. Trimming removed 5 bases at V and 0 bases at J, with 11 bases between. CDR3 region: CASSATGSSGNTIYF. For the CDR3, the DNA is TGTGCCAGCAGTGCGACAGGCAGCTCTGGAAACACCATATATTTT.

V is TRBV5-6 and J is TRBJ2-7; 12 nucleotides align to TRBD2. The CDR3 spans 16 residues. Trimming removed 2 bases from V and 3 bases from J; junction bases left unmatched: 6. Germline CDR1 is SGHDT and CDR2 is YYEEEE. DNA of the CDR3: TGTGCCAGCAGCTTATCTAGCGGGAGGGCACGCTACGAGCAGTACTTC. It translates to CASSLSSGRARYEQYF.

This clone was detected once. This rearrangement joins TRBV10-3 to TRBJ1-4; 7 bases match TRBD1. V gave up 6 bases and J gave up 0 bases; unmatched junction bases: 4. The CDR3 length is 15 residues. Germline V gives CDR1 ENHRY, CDR2 SYGVKD. CDR3 amino acids: CAISDTGATNEKLFF. CDR3 DNA: TGTGCCATCAGCGACACAGGGGCAACTAATGAAAAACTGTTTTTT.

V gene TRBV7-6 combines with J gene TRBJ2-2, with 8 bases aligning to TRBD2. The germline V gene has CDR1 SGHVS and CDR2 FNYEAQ. There are 14 residues in the CDR3. Unmatched junction bases numbered 9, after V lost 7 bases and J lost 8 bases. CDR3 sequence: CASNEREILGELFF. CDR3 DNA sequence: TGTGCCAGCAATGAGCGGGAGATCTTGGGGGAGCTGTTTTTT.

The chain couples TRBV30 to TRBJ2-1; 9 positions match TRBD2. The CDR3 sequence is 13 residues long. The V and J ends lost 4 bases and 7 bases, in that order; junction bases with no gene match: 5. Germline-derived CDR1 and CDR2 are GTSNPN and SVGIG (reference sequence). CDR3 bases: TGTGCCTGGATTGCGGGAGGGGAAAATGAGCAGTTCTTC. As protein: CAWIAGGENEQFF.

The chain joins TRBV5-1 to TRBJ2-1, with 8 bases that match TRBD1. The V segment lost 4 bases and the J segment 4 bases; nucleotides outside the gene matches: 10. Germline values: CDR1 SGHRS, CDR2 YFSETQ. The CDR3 length is 16 residues. CDR3 residues: CASSHPDRVAYNEQFF. CDR3 DNA: TGCGCCAGCAGCCACCCGGACAGGGTTGCTTACAATGAGCAGTTCTTC. Looking up the rest from reference TRBV5-1 and TRBJ2-1 gives the full variable domain: KAGVTQTPRYLIKTRGQQVTLSCSPISGHRSVSWYQQTPGQGLQFLFEYFSETQRNKGNFPGRFSGRQFSNSRSEMNVSTLELGDSALYLCASSHPDRVAYNEQFFGPGTRLTVL.

This chain connects TRBV7-9 to TRBJ1-2; D gene ambiguous. V was trimmed by 5 bases and J by 8 bases, leaving 18 bases between them. Germline CDR1 and CDR2: SEHNR and FQNEAQ (reference sequence). The CDR3 runs 14 residues. The DNA for the CDR3 is TGTGCCAGCAGCGTCGACCGTGATGTTTCGGGCTACACCTTC. Protein: CASSVDRDVSGYTF.

This chain links TRBV7-9 with TRBJ1-5; D unresolved. CDR1 is SEHNR and CDR2 is FQNEAQ in the germline V gene (reference sequence). The CDR3 totals 13 residues. The germline V and J ends were trimmed by 1 base and 11 bases, with 12 bases remaining between them. The CDR3 DNA reads as TGTGCCAGCAGCTTAGAGGTGGGGTCGGCCCAGCATTTT. Protein sequence: CASSLEVGSAQHF.

Notes on this clone: Other DNA sequences of this sample code for an identical CDR3. This sequence joins TRBV18 and TRBJ1-4; no reliable D call. The CDR3 loop spans 13 amino acids. V lost 3 bases to trimming and J lost 8 bases, with 10 bases between them. Germline V lookup: CDR1 KGHSH, CDR2 LQKENI. CDR3 region: CASSPGAGEKLFF. CDR3 in DNA: TGTGCCAGCTCACCCGGCGCGGGGGAAAAACTGTTTTTT.

The chain has TRBV6-6 and TRBJ1-1; 8 bases agree with TRBD1. This CDR3 has 15 residues. Losses at the gene ends were 2 bases for V and 1 base for J; bases not matched to a gene: 3. Germline V lookup: CDR1 MNHNY, CDR2 SVGAGI (reference sequence). This chain's CDR3 is CASSYGDRRNTEAFF. As DNA, the CDR3 is TGTGCCAGCAGTTACGGGGACAGGAGGAACACTGAAGCTTTCTTT.

J is TRBJ2-1 and V is TRBV18; D remains unclear. Germline loops: CDR1 KGHSH, CDR2 LQKENI. Trimming removed 3 bases at V and 0 bases at J, with 9 bases between. CDR3 length equals 15 residues. This CDR3 reads CASSPTISSYNEQFF. The CDR3 coding sequence is TGTGCCAGCTCACCGACGATAAGCTCCTACAATGAGCAGTTCTTC.

The chain uses TRBV5-1 and TRBJ2-2; the D call may be TRBD1 or TRBD2 (5 bases each). Looked up from germline, CDR1 is SGHRS and CDR2 is YFSETQ. The CDR3 runs 16 residues. V gave up 0 bases and J gave up 6 bases, with 15 bases separating them. CDR3 in amino acids: CASSLGLLRGAGELFF. DNA for the CDR3: TGCGCCAGCAGCTTGGGACTCCTCCGGGGCGCCGGGGAGCTGTTTTTT.

The chain recombines TRBV9 with TRBJ1-2; 9 bases align to TRBD1. Germline CDR1 is SGDLS and CDR2 is YYNGEE. With 7 bases clipped from V and 3 bases from J, the junction kept 13 bases outside the gene matches. The CDR3 length is 16 residues. Here the CDR3 reads CASQGGQGQGYYGYTF. CDR3 DNA sequence: TGTGCCAGCCAGGGCGGTCAGGGACAGGGTTACTATGGCTACACCTTC.

The table lists this clone with a count of one. This rearrangement joins TRBV7-9 to TRBJ2-3; maybe TRBD1 (6 bases). Germline V gene data show CDR1 as SEHNR and CDR2 as FQNEAQ (reference sequence). This CDR3 spans 13 amino acids. Trimming removed 8 bases at V and 2 bases at J, with 11 bases between. The CDR3 DNA reads TGTGCCAGCGAGGGGGATTCCACAGATACGCAGTATTTT. Amino acid sequence: CASEGDSTDTQYF.

This clone was recorded once. The gene calls are TRBV11-3 and TRBJ2-3, with 9 bases lining up with TRBD2. Germline CDR1 SGHNT, CDR2 YENEEA. V lost 2 bases, J lost 3 bases, and 6 bases stayed unmatched. CDR3 length: 16 amino acids. CDR3 bases: TGTGCCAGCAGCTTATCCCTAGCGGGACAAACAGATACGCAGTATTTT. Translation: CASSLSLAGQTDTQYF.

The gene calls are TRBV30 and TRBJ2-4; D may be TRBD1 (6 bases). Looked up from germline, CDR1 is GTSNPN and CDR2 is SVGIG (reference sequence). Trimming shortened V by 0 bases and J by 16 bases, and 16 bases separated the two germline ends. The CDR3 contains 12 residues. The CDR3 DNA reads TGTGCCTGGAGTGTACTACAGGGCGTAGTATACTTC. It translates to CAWSVLQGVVYF.

This chain connects TRBV10-3 to TRBJ1-1; D remains unclear. Trimming removed 5 bases from V and 1 base from J, with 11 bases in between. The CDR3 has 14 amino acids. Germline V CDR1 and CDR2: ENHRY, SYGVKD. The CDR3 spells CAISSLGRNTEAFF. CDR3 DNA: TGTGCCATCAGTTCCCTCGGCCGGAACACTGAAGCTTTCTTT.

The J gene is TRBJ1-4, the V gene TRBV7-9; D call uncertain. CDR1 and CDR2 from the germline V gene are SEHNR and FQNEAQ (reference sequence). CDR3 length: 14 residues. V shed 5 bases and J shed 0 bases, with 7 bases lying between them. CDR3 DNA: TGTGCCAGCAGCCCGGGAGCAACTAATGAAAAACTGTTTTTT. Translated, it gives CASSPGATNEKLFF.

The chain joins TRBV5-4 to TRBJ2-3; D is ambiguous. The germline CDR1 and CDR2 sequences are SGHNT and YYREEE (reference sequence). Trimming removed 5 bases at V and 4 bases at J, with 8 bases between. CDR3 length equals 12 residues. The CDR3 region has the DNA TGTGCCAGCAGTCCAGTCGCAGATACGCAGTATTTT. Amino acid sequence: CASSPVADTQYF. The full variable domain, with the rest looked up from reference TRBV5-4 and TRBJ2-3, is ETGVTQSPTHLIKTRGQQVTLRCSSQSGHNTVSWYQQALGQGPQFIFQYYREEENGRGNFPPRFSGLQFPNYSSELNVNALELDDSALYLCASSPVADTQYFGPGTRLTVL.

The chain carries TRBV5-4 and TRBJ2-3; TRBD2 is a possible D gene (6 bases). The ends were cut back, 2 bases at V and 4 bases at J, with 8 bases in the middle. Per the germline V gene, CDR1 is SGHNT and CDR2 is YYREEE (reference sequence). The CDR3 has 13 residues. For the CDR3, the DNA is TGTGCCAGCAGCTTCACTAGCTCAGATACGCAGTATTTT. Amino acids: CASSFTSSDTQYF.

The genes are TRBV19 and TRBJ1-4, with D hard to call. Trimming left V 8 bases short and J 5 bases short, with 12 bases between. Germline assignment: CDR1 LNHDA and CDR2 SQIVND (reference sequence). The CDR3 runs 13 residues. The chain's CDR3 is CASHRLSNEKLFF. CDR3 nucleotides: TGTGCCAGTCATCGCCTTTCCAATGAAAAACTGTTTTTT.

This clone was observed a single time. The chain uses TRBV6-5 and TRBJ2-7, with TRBD1 matching over 7 bases. The junction had 9 bases not matched to a gene; V was cut back by 4 bases and J by 6 bases. Germline V gene sequence: CDR1 MNHEY, CDR2 SVGAGI. The CDR3 sequence is 14 residues long. Here the CDR3 DNA reads TGTGCCAGCAGTTCCGACAGGGACCTCGGCGAGCAGTACTTC. It yields the protein CASSSDRDLGEQYF.

This chain uses TRBV28 with TRBJ2-1; TRBD2 matches 11 bases. This CDR3 has 19 amino acids. Germline lookup yields CDR1 MDHEN and CDR2 SYDVKM. The V and J ends lost 4 bases and 2 bases, in that order; junction bases with no gene match: 13. Here the CDR3 DNA reads TGTGCCAGCAGTTCCACGCCAACTACTAGCGGGAGAACCTACAATGAGCAGTTCTTC. Encoded protein: CASSSTPTTSGRTYNEQFF. The full variable domain, with the rest looked up from reference TRBV28 and TRBJ2-1, is DVKVTQSSRYLVKRTGEKVFLECVQDMDHENMFWYRQDPGLGLRLIYFSYDVKMKEKGDIPEGYSVSREKKERFSLILESASTNQTSMYLCASSSTPTTSGRTYNEQFFGPGTRLTVL.

V usage is TRBV5-4 and J usage is TRBJ2-3; D gene uncertain. The CDR3 consists of 13 residues. Trimming cost V 6 bases and J 2 bases, with 10 bases left between them. Germline V gene data show CDR1 as SGHNT and CDR2 as YYREEE (reference sequence). CDR3 nucleotide sequence: TGTGCCAGCACCAAGGCGGACACAGATACGCAGTATTTT. Translating it yields CASTKADTDTQYF.

The genes are TRBV9 and TRBJ2-7; 10 nucleotides line up with TRBD1. CDR3 length equals 14 residues. Germline CDR1 is SGDLS and CDR2 is YYNGEE. V trimming: 4 bases; J trimming: 5 bases; junction bases outside the gene matches: 6. CDR3 in amino acids: CASSKGQGNNEQYF. DNA of the CDR3: TGTGCCAGCAGCAAGGGACAGGGGAACAACGAGCAGTACTTC.

This chain joins TRBV28 and TRBJ2-5; 10 bases line up with TRBD1. The CDR3 is 16 residues long. Germline V CDR1 and CDR2: MDHEN, SYDVKM. Trimming cost V 3 bases and J 5 bases; bases outside gene matches: 9. The CDR3 is CASSFSGTGAMETQYF. DNA of the CDR3: TGTGCCAGCAGTTTCTCCGGGACAGGGGCTATGGAGACCCAGTACTTC.